The sequence of this TCR beta chain was determined in a study of spatial heterogeneity in lung cancer. V was pared by 1 base and J by 9 bases, with 12 bases of the junction left unmatched. This CDR3 has 16 residues. Germline CDR1 and CDR2: SGHAT and FQNNGV. Time point reported: sample taken at primary tumor resection. One entry per CDR3 protein, called by TCRdb with MiXCR from the 5' RACE reads. The sample consists of just under 95,000 distinct CDR3 sequences, about 12% of them appearing once. The source material was PBMCs, sampled at surgery. The receptor was derived from a male donor with early-stage non-small cell lung cancer. The chain joins TRBV11-2 to TRBJ2-4; 7 bases match TRBD2. CDR3 sequence (DNA): TGTGCCAGCAGCTTAGCAGCGGGTACTAGCGTGGGCATTCAGTACTTC. Amino acids: CASSLAAGTSVGIQYF.